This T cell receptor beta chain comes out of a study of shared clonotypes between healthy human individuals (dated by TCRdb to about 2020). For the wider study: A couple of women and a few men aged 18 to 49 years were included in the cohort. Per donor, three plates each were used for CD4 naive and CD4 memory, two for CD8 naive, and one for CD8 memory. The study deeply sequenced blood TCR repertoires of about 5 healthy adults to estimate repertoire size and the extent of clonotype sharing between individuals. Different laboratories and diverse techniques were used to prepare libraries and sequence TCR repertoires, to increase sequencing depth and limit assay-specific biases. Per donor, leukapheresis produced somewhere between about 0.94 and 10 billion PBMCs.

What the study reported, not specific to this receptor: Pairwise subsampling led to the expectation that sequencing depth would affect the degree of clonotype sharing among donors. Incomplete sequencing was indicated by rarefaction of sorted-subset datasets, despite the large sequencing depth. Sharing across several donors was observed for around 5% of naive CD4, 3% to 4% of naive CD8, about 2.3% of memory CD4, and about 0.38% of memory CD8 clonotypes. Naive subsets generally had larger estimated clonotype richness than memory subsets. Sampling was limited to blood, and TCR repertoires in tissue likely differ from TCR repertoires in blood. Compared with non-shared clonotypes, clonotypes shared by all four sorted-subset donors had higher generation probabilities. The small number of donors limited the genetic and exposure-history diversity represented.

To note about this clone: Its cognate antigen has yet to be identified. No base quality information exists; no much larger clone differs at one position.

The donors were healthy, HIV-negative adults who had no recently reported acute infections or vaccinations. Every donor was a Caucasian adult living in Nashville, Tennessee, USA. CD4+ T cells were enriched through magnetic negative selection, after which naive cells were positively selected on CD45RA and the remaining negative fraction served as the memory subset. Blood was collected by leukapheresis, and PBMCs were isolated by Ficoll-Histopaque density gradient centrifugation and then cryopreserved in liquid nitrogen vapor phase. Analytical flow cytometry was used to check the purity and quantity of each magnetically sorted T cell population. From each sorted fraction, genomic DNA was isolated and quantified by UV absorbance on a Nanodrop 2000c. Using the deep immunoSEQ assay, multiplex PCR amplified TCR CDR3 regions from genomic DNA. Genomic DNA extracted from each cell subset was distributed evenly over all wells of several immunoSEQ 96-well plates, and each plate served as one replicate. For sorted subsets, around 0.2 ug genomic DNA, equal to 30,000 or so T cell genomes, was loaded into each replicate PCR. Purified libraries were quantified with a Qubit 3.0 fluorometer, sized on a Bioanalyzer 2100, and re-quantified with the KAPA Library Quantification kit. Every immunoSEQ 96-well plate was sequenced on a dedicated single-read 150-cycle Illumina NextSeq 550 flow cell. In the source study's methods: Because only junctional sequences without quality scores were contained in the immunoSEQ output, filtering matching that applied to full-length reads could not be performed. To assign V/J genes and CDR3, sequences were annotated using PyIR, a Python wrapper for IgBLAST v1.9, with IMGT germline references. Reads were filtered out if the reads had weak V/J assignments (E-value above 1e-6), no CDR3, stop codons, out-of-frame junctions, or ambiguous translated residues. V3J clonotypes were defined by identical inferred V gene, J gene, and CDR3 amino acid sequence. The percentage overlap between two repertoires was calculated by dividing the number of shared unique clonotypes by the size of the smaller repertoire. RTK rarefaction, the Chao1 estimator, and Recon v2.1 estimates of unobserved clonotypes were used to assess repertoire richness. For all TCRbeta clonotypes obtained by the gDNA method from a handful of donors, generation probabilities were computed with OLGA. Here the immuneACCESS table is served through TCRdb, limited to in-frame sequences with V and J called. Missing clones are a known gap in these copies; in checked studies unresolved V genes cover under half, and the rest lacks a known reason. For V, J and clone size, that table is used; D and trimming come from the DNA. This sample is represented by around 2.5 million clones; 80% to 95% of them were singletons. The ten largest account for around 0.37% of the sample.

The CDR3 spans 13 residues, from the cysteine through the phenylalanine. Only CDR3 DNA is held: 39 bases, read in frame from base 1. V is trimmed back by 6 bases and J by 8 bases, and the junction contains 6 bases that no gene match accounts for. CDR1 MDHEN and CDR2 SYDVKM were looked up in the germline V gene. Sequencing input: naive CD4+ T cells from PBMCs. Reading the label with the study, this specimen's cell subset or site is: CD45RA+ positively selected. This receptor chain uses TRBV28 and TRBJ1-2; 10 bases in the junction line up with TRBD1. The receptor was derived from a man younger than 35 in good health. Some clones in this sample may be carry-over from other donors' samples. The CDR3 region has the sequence CASRSTGGLGYTF. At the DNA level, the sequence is TGTGCCAGCAGATCGACAGGGGGCCTCGGCTACACCTTC.